The source of this T cell receptor beta chain is a study of cytomegalovirus exposure and HLA in healthy donors. Germline assignment: CDR1 SEHNR and CDR2 FQNEAQ (reference sequence). The V end lost 5 bases, the J end lost 1 base, and 11 bases lay between the germline ends. CDR3 length equals 14 residues. The PCR was carried out with 60 Vbeta primers and 13 Jbeta primers. Authors' processing steps: Tens of millions of unique TCR beta chains, around 11 million of them shared, were counted by a later analysis. Data came from immunoSEQ multiplex PCR; TCRdb stores just in-frame clones and leaves some out. The V and J calls and clone size were taken over from that table, and D and trimming were inferred from the DNA. This repertoire shows some 90,000 clones, about three quarters found once; its top ten account for approximately 4%.

Material for sequencing was PBMCs. This TCR derives from a male donor in good health and CMV-seropositive. The rearrangement links TRBV7-9 to TRBJ1-1, with D possibly being TRBD1 (6 bases). As DNA, the CDR3 is TGTGCCAGCAGCGCCGGACAGAGGAACACTGAAGCTTTCTTT. Its protein product is CASSAGQRNTEAFF.